The 13 T cell receptor beta chains below come from one sample, sequenced in a study of T cell responses to AZD1222 COVID-19 vaccine. Profiling relied on immunoSEQ multiplex PCR, and the TCRdb table lists in-frame clones only, not all of them. The table lists around 110,000 clones, 85% to 95% of them singletons. The source was peripheral blood, collected on day 0 of AZD1222 vaccination. The receptors were sampled from an adult in good health.

The chain recombines TRBV29-1 with TRBJ2-7, with a weak D call TRBD1 (5 bases). V lost 3 bases and J 0 bases, leaving 9 bases between the germline ends. The CDR3 covers 13 residues. The germline V gene has CDR1 SQVTM and CDR2 ANQGSEA. DNA for the CDR3: TGCAGCGTTGATGGGGCCGGCTCCTACGAGCAGTACTTC. Its translation: CSVDGAGSYEQYF.

The chain combines TRBV2 with TRBJ1-5; 8 nucleotides align to TRBD1. Per germline, CDR1 SNHLY and CDR2 FYNNEI. J was trimmed by 4 bases and V by 3 bases; bases with no gene match: 5. The CDR3 has 15 residues. CDR3 sequence: CASSEGRGPNQPQHF. In DNA, the CDR3 is TGTGCCAGCAGTGAGGGCAGGGGGCCAAATCAGCCCCAGCATTTT.

The chain links TRBV4-1 to TRBJ1-2; weak D call: TRBD1 (6 bases). CDR3 size: 12 residues. From germline, CDR1 is MGHRA and CDR2 YSYEKL. V lost 3 bases and J lost 5, with 7 bases in between. The CDR3 DNA follows: TGCGCCAGCAGCCAGGGGACATATGGCTACACCTTC. This gives the protein CASSQGTYGYTF.

The gene calls are TRBV5-1 and TRBJ2-2; tentatively, D is TRBD2 (6 bases). The ends were cut back, 0 bases at V and 4 bases at J, with 13 bases in the middle. The CDR3 sequence is 16 residues long. Germline V gene lookup returns CDR1 SGHRS and CDR2 YFSETQ. The CDR3, as DNA: TGCGCCAGCAGCTTGGGGTGGGGGGAACCCACCGGGGAGCTGTTTTTT. It encodes CASSLGWGEPTGELFF.

The genes are TRBV7-2 and TRBJ2-1, with TRBD2 identical over 14 bases. This CDR3 is 15 amino acids long. V lost 2 bases to trimming and J lost 8 bases; unmatched junction nucleotides: 2. Germline CDR1 reads SGHTA; CDR2 reads FQGNSA. CDR3 amino acids: CASSLQTSGRDEQFF. The DNA for the CDR3 is TGTGCCAGCAGCTTACAGACTAGCGGGAGGGATGAGCAGTTCTTC.

The chain has TRBV7-6 and TRBJ2-1, with 9 nucleotides matching TRBD2. The CDR3 spans 15 residues. CDR1 and CDR2 (germline): SGHVS, FNYEAQ. J lost 4 bases, V lost 1 base, and 2 bases had no gene match. The CDR3 loop reads CASSLGTSAYNEQFF. DNA of the CDR3: TGTGCCAGCAGCTTAGGGACTAGCGCTTACAATGAGCAGTTCTTC. The entire variable domain, with the rest obtained from reference TRBV7-6 and TRBJ2-1, is as follows: GAGVSQSPRYKVTKRGQDVALRCDPISGHVSLYWYRQALGQGPEFLTYFNYEAQQDKSGLPNDRFSAERPEGSISTLTIQRTEQRDSAMYRCASSLGTSAYNEQFFGPGTRLTVL.

This chain uses TRBV2 with TRBJ1-4, with D unclear. The V gene lost 3 bases and the J gene lost 5 bases, with 10 bases spanning the gap. From germline, CDR1 is SNHLY and CDR2 FYNNEI. This CDR3 has 14 amino acids. DNA for the CDR3: TGTGCCAGCAGTGATGCGCGGTTAAATGAAAAACTGTTTTTT. Translated, it gives CASSDARLNEKLFF.

The V gene is TRBV5-5, the J gene TRBJ1-2; D is unclear. This CDR3 is built from 13 residues. The V gene lost 1 base and the J gene lost 8 bases, with 12 bases spanning the gap. CDR1 is SGHKS, CDR2 YYEKEE, per germline (reference sequence). CDR3 sequence reads: CASSLLGSPGYTF. The CDR3, as DNA: TGTGCCAGCAGCTTGCTCGGGAGTCCCGGCTACACCTTC.

Written as DNA, the CDR3 is TGTGCCAGCAGCCAAGAGGTAGGACAGGGCCTTAGTGAGCAGTTCTTC. This encodes CASSQEVGQGLSEQFF. The chain employs TRBV4-2 and TRBJ2-1; 8 bases align to TRBD1. CDR1 LGHNA and CDR2 YNFKEQ come from the germline V gene. With V trimmed by 0 bases and J by 9 bases, 10 bases remained unmatched. The CDR3 runs to 16 residues.

The genes are TRBV7-9 and TRBJ1-6; D unresolved. The CDR3 spans 15 residues. Germline V lookup: CDR1 SEHNR, CDR2 FQNEAQ (reference sequence). Trimming shortened V by 1 base and J by 3 bases, and 7 bases separated the two germline ends. In DNA form, the CDR3 reads TGTGCCAGCAGCTTAGGGAGTTTCTATAATTCACCCCTCCACTTT. It encodes CASSLGSFYNSPLHF.

Only one count was recorded for this clone. The genes are TRBV7-3 and TRBJ2-1; TRBD2 aligns across 9 bases. Germline V lookup: CDR1 SGHTA, CDR2 FQGTGA. The V and J ends lost 5 bases and 9 bases, in that order; junction bases with no gene match: 14. The CDR3 loop spans 16 amino acids. The chain's CDR3 is CASSRAGLATQGEQFF. The CDR3, as DNA: TGTGCCAGCAGCCGAGCGGGACTAGCAACCCAGGGTGAGCAGTTCTTC.

This chain connects TRBV5-1 to TRBJ2-5, with 11 bases matching TRBD2. J was trimmed by 2 bases and V by 0 bases; bases with no gene match: 9. The CDR3 loop spans 18 amino acids. Germline values: CDR1 SGHRS, CDR2 YFSETQ. CDR3: CASSLVGLGTSGQETQYF. CDR3 DNA: TGCGCCAGCAGCTTGGTAGGCTTAGGGACTAGCGGACAAGAGACCCAGTACTTC.

The V call is TRBV24-1, the J call TRBJ1-2; 11 bases are shared with TRBD1. The CDR3 totals 15 residues. The V segment lost 4 bases and the J segment 4 bases; nucleotides outside the gene matches: 4. CDR1 is KGHDR, CDR2 SFDVKD, per germline. DNA of the CDR3: TGTGCCACCAGTGACGGACAGGGGGCGAGCTATGGCTACACCTTC. Translation gives CATSDGQGASYGYTF.